One sample yielded the 17 T cell receptor beta chains listed below, sequenced in a study of shared T cell receptors in the human thymus. This table comes from immunoSEQ multiplex PCR, and its TCRdb copy is limited to in-frame clones, with some not included. Among roughly 560,000 clones, about 84% were seen once, and the ten largest hold more than 0.01%. This same sample was also taken into another study, of human thymus T cells.

The sequenced sample was thymocytes. Source of these receptors: a boy younger than two with a congenital heart defect.

The J gene is TRBJ2-1, the V gene TRBV2, with 14 positions matching TRBD2. Trimming at V came to 5 bases and at J to 8 bases, leaving 11 bases not matched to a gene. From germline, CDR1 is SNHLY and CDR2 FYNNEI. This CDR3 is 17 amino acids long. This chain's CDR3 is CASSHLGGTSGRYEQFF. Written as DNA, the CDR3 is TGTGCCAGCAGTCACCTCGGGGGGACTAGCGGGAGATATGAGCAGTTCTTC.

The genes are TRBV30 and TRBJ2-1; 12 bases map to TRBD1. Germline CDR1 and CDR2: GTSNPN and SVGIG (reference sequence). The trim removed 4 bases at V and 7 bases at J, leaving 14 bases unmatched. The CDR3 contains 17 residues. The CDR3, as DNA: TGTGCCTGGACCGGGGACAGGGGGCGAACTACGGGTAATGAGCAGTTCTTC. Encoded protein: CAWTGDRGRTTGNEQFF.

The V gene is TRBV7-9, the J gene TRBJ2-5, with TRBD1 matching 11 bases. The germline V gene encodes CDR1 SEHNR and CDR2 FQNEAQ (reference sequence). There are 15 residues in the CDR3. The V and J ends lost 3 bases and 5 bases, in that order; junction bases with no gene match: 5. This CDR3 reads CASSFGQGAEETQYF. The CDR3 DNA reads as TGTGCCAGCAGCTTCGGACAGGGGGCGGAGGAGACCCAGTACTTC. Using reference TRBV7-9 and TRBJ2-5 for the parts outside the CDR3, the full variable domain is DTGVSQNPRHKITKRGQNVTFRCDPISEHNRLYWYRQTLGQGPEFLTYFQNEAQLEKSRLLSDRFSAERPKGSFSTLEIQRTEQGDSAMYLCASSFGQGAEETQYFGPGTRLLVL.

The chain couples TRBV15 to TRBJ1-1, with TRBD1 matching 9 bases. V trimming: 4 bases; J trimming: 4 bases; junction bases outside the gene matches: 4. Germline CDR1 and CDR2: LNHNV and YYDKDF (reference sequence). The CDR3 spans 14 residues. DNA for the CDR3: TGTGCCACCAGCACGGGACAGGGATCCACTGAAGCTTTCTTT. Translating it yields CATSTGQGSTEAFF.

This sequence joins TRBV7-2 and TRBJ2-7, with D perhaps matching TRBD1 (5 bases). CDR1 is SGHTA and CDR2 is FQGNSA in the germline V gene. The V and J ends lost 1 base and 3 bases respectively, with 16 bases between them. The CDR3 spans 16 residues. The chain's CDR3 is CASSLVGPLAVYEQYF. In nucleotides, the CDR3 is TGTGCCAGCAGCTTAGTGGGGCCACTGGCAGTCTACGAGCAGTACTTC. Looking up the rest from reference TRBV7-2 and TRBJ2-7 gives the full variable domain: GAGVSQSPSNKVTEKGKDVELRCDPISGHTALYWYRQSLGQGLEFLIYFQGNSAPDKSGLPSDRFSAERTGGSVSTLTIQRTQQEDSAVYLCASSLVGPLAVYEQYFGPGTRLTVT.

V gene TRBV10-3 combines with J gene TRBJ2-7, with 9 bases matching TRBD2. V lost 4 bases to trimming and J lost 3 bases; unmatched junction nucleotides: 4. The CDR3 length is 14 residues. The germline V gene has CDR1 ENHRY and CDR2 SYGVKD. The CDR3 nucleotides read TGTGCCATCAGTGTGGGCGGGAGGGTCTACGAGCAGTACTTC. Residues: CAISVGGRVYEQYF.

The rearrangement uses TRBV28 and TRBJ2-7; TRBD2 matches 9 bases. This CDR3 spans 18 amino acids. Trimming at V came to 1 base and at J to 7 bases, leaving 17 bases not matched to a gene. Per the germline V gene, CDR1 is MDHEN and CDR2 is SYDVKM. Written as DNA, the CDR3 is TGTGCCAGCAGTTTATATGGGTGGGGAGCGGGGGGACTGGGGGAGCAGTACTTC. Protein sequence: CASSLYGWGAGGLGEQYF.

The chain joins TRBV30 to TRBJ1-1; D ambiguous. Germline CDR1 and CDR2: GTSNPN and SVGIG (reference sequence). Trimming removed 0 bases from V and 3 bases from J, with 23 bases in between. CDR3 length equals 18 residues. This CDR3 is CAWSVIYQASSGYTEAFF. CDR3 in DNA: TGTGCCTGGAGTGTAATTTATCAGGCCTCCAGCGGTTACACTGAAGCTTTCTTT.

V is TRBV30 and J is TRBJ1-3, with a tentative D call TRBD1 (6 bases). V shed 2 bases and J shed 4 bases, with 21 bases lying between them. This CDR3 is 17 amino acids long. Germline V gene sequence: CDR1 GTSNPN, CDR2 SVGIG (reference sequence). The CDR3 bases are TGTGCCTGGAGTATTTTGGGCAGGGGAACTAGGGGAAACACCATATATTTT. It codes for CAWSILGRGTRGNTIYF.

This clone was recorded only once. The rearrangement links TRBV14 to TRBJ1-2; 8 bases align to TRBD1. The germline V gene has CDR1 SGHDN and CDR2 FVKESK. The CDR3 totals 14 residues. The V and J ends lost 4 bases and 2 bases, in that order; junction bases with no gene match: 3. The CDR3 here is CASSPTGGNYGYTF. In DNA form, the CDR3 reads TGTGCCAGCAGCCCCACAGGGGGAAACTATGGCTACACCTTC.

The chain is built from TRBV4-3 and TRBJ2-7; 13 nucleotides match TRBD2. Looked up from germline, CDR1 is LGHNA and CDR2 is YSLEER. V was clipped by 4 bases and J by 4 bases; unmatched bases: 4. The CDR3 length is 15 residues. The CDR3 bases are TGCGCCAGCAGCCGAGGACTAGCGGGAGAGTACGAGCAGTACTTC. This sequence encodes CASSRGLAGEYEQYF.

This clone was seen a handful of times. The chain couples TRBV2 to TRBJ2-7; D might be TRBD1 (8 bases). The CDR3 runs 14 residues. Germline V gene sequence: CDR1 SNHLY, CDR2 FYNNEI. CDR3 in amino acids: CASGGAWTGSTKKV. In DNA form, the CDR3 reads TGTGCCAGCGGGGGGGCGTGGACAGGGAGCACTAAAAAAGTC.

This chain links TRBV4-1 with TRBJ2-5; TRBD1 is a possible D gene (5 bases). V lost 0 bases and J 2 bases, leaving 10 bases between the germline ends. Germline loops: CDR1 MGHRA, CDR2 YSYEKL. The CDR3 length is 15 residues. CDR3 protein: CASSQDWQGQETQYF. CDR3 in DNA: TGCGCCAGCAGCCAAGACTGGCAGGGACAAGAGACCCAGTACTTC.

The table lists this clone with a few counts. This chain uses TRBV19 with TRBJ2-7; TRBD1 aligns across 9 bases. V was pared by 3 bases and J by 6 bases, with 18 bases of the junction left unmatched. The CDR3 has 18 residues. CDR1 is LNHDA, CDR2 SQIVND, per germline (reference sequence). In DNA form, the CDR3 reads TGTGCCAGTAGTATTTCGGAGGACAGGGGTAAACCAGTTGGCGAGCAGTACTTC. Translation gives CASSISEDRGKPVGEQYF.

The rearrangement links TRBV13 to TRBJ2-7; 8 positions agree with TRBD1. CDR1 is PRHDT and CDR2 is FYEKMQ in the germline V gene (reference sequence). V was clipped by 5 bases and J by 5 bases; unmatched bases: 8. The CDR3 length is 14 residues. The chain's CDR3 is CASSLPGQVHEQYF. The CDR3 DNA reads as TGTGCCAGCAGCCTCCCGGGACAGGTCCACGAGCAGTACTTC.

The chain recombines TRBV27 with TRBJ1-2, with 9 bases aligning to TRBD1. Germline-derived CDR1 and CDR2 are MNHEY and SMNVEV (reference sequence). V lost 5 bases, J lost 4 bases, and 8 bases stayed unmatched. The CDR3 contains 15 residues. The CDR3 is CASSPMTGGGYGYTF. The CDR3 nucleotides are TGTGCCAGCAGTCCAATGACAGGGGGGGGCTATGGCTACACCTTC.

The chain uses TRBV6-4 and TRBJ1-2, with D perhaps matching TRBD1 (6 bases). Trimming stripped 6 bases from V and 2 bases from J, with 13 bases between. The CDR3 totals 14 residues. Germline CDR1 is MRHNA and CDR2 is SNTAGT. The CDR3 region is CASSAGTSNYGYTF. The CDR3 DNA reads TGTGCCAGCAGCGCCGGGACATCCAACTATGGCTACACCTTC.